These T cell receptor beta chains were read from a single sample in a study of blood T cell repertoires in COVID-19. Clones were read by immunoSEQ multiplex PCR, and TCRdb kept only the in-frame ones, dropping some. The repertoire holds around 89,000 clones, with 70% to 90% as singletons. Sequenced input: peripheral blood. Receptor source: a man aged 45-65 years with acute or convalescent COVID-19. Each CDR3 is given with its conserved first and last residue. The D gene is left open where the match is weak. Expanded clones get a size class; other rows say once, few or many, or leave the size out.

cdr3_aa,cdr3_nt,d_call,clone_size,j_call,v_call
CASSLSGQGGYTF,TGTGCCAGCAGCTTAAGCGGCCAGGGTGGCTACACCTTC,NA,NA,TRBJ1-2,TRBV7-3
CASTPGTGGGIPQYF,TGTGCCAGCACCCCGGGGACAGGGGGAGGAATACCGCAGTATTTT,TRBD1,once,TRBJ2-3,TRBV7-2
CATNRDRVLNTEAFF,TGTGCCACGAACAGGGACCGCGTCTTGAACACTGAAGCTTTCTTT,NA,once,TRBJ1-1,TRBV10-3
CASSSGTSSDTQYF,TGCGCCAGCAGCTCGGGGACTAGCTCAGATACGCAGTATTTT,TRBD2,NA,TRBJ2-3,TRBV5-1
CASSHSQLAGISTDTQYF,TGCGCCAGCAGTCACTCCCAACTAGCGGGGATCAGCACAGATACGCAGTATTTT,TRBD2,NA,TRBJ2-3,TRBV23-1
CASKDRQASNEKLFF,TGTGCCAGTAAAGATCGGCAGGCGAGTAATGAAAAACTGTTTTTT,NA,once,TRBJ1-4,TRBV19
CASSQGRRVSSGNTIYF,TGTGCCAGCAGCCAAGGACGCAGGGTGTCCTCTGGAAACACCATATATTTT,NA,NA,TRBJ1-3,TRBV14
CASSPLGQGIAYEQYF,TGTGCCAGCAGCCCCCTGGGACAGGGGATTGCCTACGAGCAGTACTTC,TRBD1,NA,TRBJ2-7,TRBV5-6
CAWSVQARGEQFF,TGTGCCTGGAGTGTTCAGGCCAGGGGTGAGCAGTTCTTC,NA,NA,TRBJ2-1,TRBV30
CASSLGQGNEKLFF,TGCGCCAGCAGCTTGGGGCAGGGGAATGAAAAACTGTTTTTT,NA,NA,TRBJ1-4,TRBV5-1
CASSSMARGYTF,TGTGCCAGCAGCTCCATGGCACGTGGCTACACCTTC,NA,NA,TRBJ1-2,TRBV7-2
CASSLAEGGLYGYTF,TGTGCCAGCAGCTTAGCGGAGGGGGGGCTCTACGGCTACACCTTC,NA,NA,TRBJ1-2,TRBV7-9
CASSLSEGSGQPQHF,TGTGCCAGCAGCTTATCCGAGGGATCGGGGCAGCCCCAGCATTTT,NA,NA,TRBJ1-5,TRBV7-8
CASRLPLNRPPSDTQYF,TGTGCCAGCAGACTTCCCCTGAACAGGCCCCCCTCAGATACGCAGTATTTT,NA,NA,TRBJ2-3,TRBV7-9
CASSVRTVNEKLFF,TGTGCCAGCAGTGTCAGGACAGTTAATGAAAAACTGTTTTTT,NA,NA,TRBJ1-4,TRBV2
CASSPGLAAEAFF,TGTGCCAGCAGTCCCGGACTCGCCGCTGAAGCTTTCTTT,NA,NA,TRBJ1-1,TRBV7-2
CASDTAGRGYTF,TGTGCCAGTGACACAGCGGGGCGCGGCTACACCTTC,NA,NA,TRBJ1-2,TRBV19
CATSRDLAADEKLFF,TGTGCCACCAGCAGAGACCTTGCGGCAGATGAAAAACTGTTTTTT,NA,NA,TRBJ1-4,TRBV15
CASSPQANNNEKLFF,TGTGCCAGCAGTCCCCAGGCGAACAATAATGAAAAACTGTTTTTT,NA,NA,TRBJ1-4,TRBV6-5
CSVLSPFNTGELFF,TGCAGCGTCCTCAGTCCCTTCAACACCGGGGAGCTGTTTTTT,NA,once,TRBJ2-2,TRBV29-1
CASSIPSGGGNEQFF,TGTGCCAGCAGCATCCCTAGCGGGGGGGGAAATGAGCAGTTCTTC,TRBD2,NA,TRBJ2-1,TRBV5-4
CAWSQGNQPQHF,TGTGCCTGGAGTCAGGGCAATCAGCCCCAGCATTTT,NA,NA,TRBJ1-5,TRBV30
CASSVVTGANTGELFF,TGTGCCAGCAGCGTAGTTACAGGTGCGAACACCGGGGAGCTGTTTTTT,NA,once,TRBJ2-2,TRBV9
CASSSGQGAPLEQYF,TGCGCCAGCAGCTCCGGACAGGGGGCCCCCCTAGAGCAGTACTTC,TRBD1,few,TRBJ2-7,TRBV5-1
CASSPTGDSNQPQHF,TGTGCCAGCAGCCCAACAGGGGATAGCAATCAGCCCCAGCATTTT,TRBD1,NA,TRBJ1-5,TRBV9
CASKDSHQPQHF,TGTGCCAGCAAGGACAGCCATCAGCCCCAGCATTTT,NA,NA,TRBJ1-5,TRBV19
CASSYIGPGEGYEQYF,TGTGCCAGCAGTTACATCGGCCCGGGCGAGGGCTACGAGCAGTACTTC,NA,NA,TRBJ2-7,TRBV6-5
CASSLVVSGGPTDTQYF,TGTGCCAGCAGCTTGGTGGTATCGGGGGGGCCCACAGATACGCAGTATTTT,TRBD2,once,TRBJ2-3,TRBV5-6
CASSVSGGASGELFF,TGTGCCAGCAGCGTTAGCGGGGGGGCCTCCGGGGAGCTGTTTTTT,TRBD2,NA,TRBJ2-2,TRBV9
CASSVRETSTDTQYF,TGTGCCAGCAGTGTACGGGAGACTAGCACAGATACGCAGTATTTT,NA,once,TRBJ2-3,TRBV2
CASSTIRDFEETQYF,TGTGCCAGCAGTACAATCCGGGACTTTGAAGAGACCCAGTACTTC,NA,few,TRBJ2-5,TRBV6-6
CASSPPGQGNYGYTF,TGTGCCAGCAGCCCACCGGGACAGGGGAACTATGGCTACACCTTC,TRBD1,few,TRBJ1-2,TRBV6-5
CASSLAGTLERYTF,TGCGCCAGCAGCTTGGCCGGGACTTTAGAGCGCTACACCTTC,NA,NA,TRBJ1-2,TRBV5-1
CASSLGQGGDTQYF,TGCGCCAGCAGCTTGGGACAGGGGGGAGATACGCAGTATTTT,TRBD1,NA,TRBJ2-3,TRBV5-1
CASTRGGFSGELFF,TGTGCCAGCACGCGCGGGGGGTTTAGCGGGGAGCTGTTTTTT,TRBD2,NA,TRBJ2-2,TRBV6-5
CASSQGDRVGTGELFF,TGTGCCAGCAGCCAAGGAGACAGGGTGGGCACCGGGGAGCTGTTTTTT,TRBD1,NA,TRBJ2-2,TRBV3-1/TRBV3-2
CASSVSGANEQFF,TGTGCCAGCAGCGTAAGCGGGGCGAATGAGCAGTTCTTC,TRBD2,once,TRBJ2-1,TRBV12-3/TRBV12-4
CASSLRGLGTGELFF,TGCGCCAGCAGCTTACGGGGTTTGGGGACCGGGGAGCTGTTTTTT,NA,NA,TRBJ2-2,TRBV5-1
CASSPGINEQFF,TGTGCCAGCTCCCCGGGGATCAATGAGCAGTTCTTC,NA,once,TRBJ2-1,TRBV11-2
CASSPVEKLFF,TGTGCCAGCAGCCCTGTCGAAAAACTGTTTTTT,NA,NA,TRBJ1-4,TRBV7-9
CASSYGTGGRGYTF,TGTGCCAGCAGCTACGGGACAGGGGGTCGGGGCTACACCTTC,TRBD1,NA,TRBJ1-2,TRBV11-1
CASSSGTSGPGPADTQYF,TGTGCCAGCAGCTCCGGGACTAGCGGGCCCGGCCCGGCAGATACGCAGTATTTT,TRBD2,NA,TRBJ2-3,TRBV3-1/TRBV3-2
CASSLGLSYNSPLHF,TGCGCCAGCAGCTTGGGACTGTCCTATAATTCACCCCTCCACTTT,NA,NA,TRBJ1-6,TRBV5-1
CASALRVGGNTIYF,TGTGCCAGCGCATTGCGGGTAGGGGGAAACACCATATATTTT,NA,NA,TRBJ1-3,TRBV5-5
CASSEEGQGEDTQYF,TGTGCCAGCAGTGAAGAGGGACAGGGGGAGGATACGCAGTATTTT,TRBD1,NA,TRBJ2-3,TRBV2
CASSQDTGFTEAFF,TGTGCCAGCAGCCAAGACACAGGGTTCACTGAAGCTTTCTTT,NA,NA,TRBJ1-1,TRBV4-2
CASSQDKLQGMSEAFF,TGCGCCAGCAGCCAAGATAAGTTACAGGGTATGTCTGAAGCTTTCTTT,NA,few,TRBJ1-1,TRBV4-1
CSVRSSYNEQFF,TGCAGCGTTCGCAGCTCCTACAATGAGCAGTTCTTC,NA,NA,TRBJ2-1,TRBV29-1